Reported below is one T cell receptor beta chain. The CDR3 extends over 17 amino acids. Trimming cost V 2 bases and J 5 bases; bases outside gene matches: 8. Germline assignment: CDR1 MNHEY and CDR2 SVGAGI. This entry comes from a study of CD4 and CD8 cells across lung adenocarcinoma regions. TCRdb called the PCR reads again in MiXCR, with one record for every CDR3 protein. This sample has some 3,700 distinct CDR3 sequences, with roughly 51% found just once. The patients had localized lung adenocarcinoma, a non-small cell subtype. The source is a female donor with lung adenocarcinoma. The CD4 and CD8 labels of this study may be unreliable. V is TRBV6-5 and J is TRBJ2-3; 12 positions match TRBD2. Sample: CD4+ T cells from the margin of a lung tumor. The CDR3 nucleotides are TGTGCCAGCAGTTACCGGAGACTAGCGGGAGATGAAGATACGCAGTATTTT. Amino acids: CASSYRRLAGDEDTQYF.